This T cell receptor beta chain was observed in a study of shared clonotypes between healthy human individuals. Sequencing used immunoSEQ multiplex PCR; TCRdb keeps in-frame clones, though not all of them. The sample has 110,000 or so clones, 55% to 70% seen once; the top ten hold approximately 23%. This CDR3 region has 15 residues. Germline V gives CDR1 MNHNS, CDR2 SASEGT. Unmatched junction bases numbered 7, after V lost 3 bases and J lost 5 bases. V usage is TRBV6-1 and J usage is TRBJ2-3, with 8 positions matching TRBD2. This TCR was sampled from a woman aged 25 to 39 in good health. The material sequenced was memory CD8+ T cells sorted from blood. Sample subset: CD45RO+ cells pooled with CCR7-negative TemRA cells. The CDR3 region is CASSDQAGAGDTQYF. The CDR3 bases are TGTGCCAGCAGTGACCAAGCGGGAGCGGGAGATACGCAGTATTTT.